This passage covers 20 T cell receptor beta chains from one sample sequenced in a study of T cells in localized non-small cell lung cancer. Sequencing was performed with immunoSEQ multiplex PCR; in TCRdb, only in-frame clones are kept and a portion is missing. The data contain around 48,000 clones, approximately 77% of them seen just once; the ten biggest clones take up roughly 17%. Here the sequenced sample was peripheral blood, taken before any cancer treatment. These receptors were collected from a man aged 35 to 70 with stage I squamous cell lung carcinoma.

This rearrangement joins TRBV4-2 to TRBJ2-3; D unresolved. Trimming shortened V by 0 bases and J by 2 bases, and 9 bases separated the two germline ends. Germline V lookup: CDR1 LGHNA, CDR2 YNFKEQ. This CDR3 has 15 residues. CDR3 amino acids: CASSQEAPDTDTQYF. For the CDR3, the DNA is TGTGCCAGCAGCCAAGAGGCACCGGACACAGATACGCAGTATTTT.

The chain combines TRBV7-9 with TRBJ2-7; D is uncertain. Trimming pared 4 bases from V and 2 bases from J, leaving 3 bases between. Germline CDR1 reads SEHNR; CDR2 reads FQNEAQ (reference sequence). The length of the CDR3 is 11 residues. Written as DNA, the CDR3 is TGTGCCAGCAGCTCCGCCTACGAGCAGTACTTC. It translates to CASSSAYEQYF.

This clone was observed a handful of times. CDR3 sequence: CASSQGYFGNTIYF. In DNA form, the CDR3 reads TGTGCCAGCAGCCAAGGGTACTTCGGCAACACCATATATTTT. V is TRBV14 and J is TRBJ1-3; D is ambiguous. CDR3 length: 14 residues. CDR1 is SGHDN, CDR2 FVKESK, per germline. The V gene lost 1 base and the J gene lost 7 bases, with 11 bases spanning the gap.

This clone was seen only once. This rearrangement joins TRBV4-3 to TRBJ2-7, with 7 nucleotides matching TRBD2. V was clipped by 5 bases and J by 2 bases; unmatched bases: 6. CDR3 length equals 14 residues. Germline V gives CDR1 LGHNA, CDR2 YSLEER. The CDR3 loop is CASSSQRGTYEQYF. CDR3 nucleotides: TGCGCCAGCAGCTCGCAGCGGGGTACCTACGAGCAGTACTTC.

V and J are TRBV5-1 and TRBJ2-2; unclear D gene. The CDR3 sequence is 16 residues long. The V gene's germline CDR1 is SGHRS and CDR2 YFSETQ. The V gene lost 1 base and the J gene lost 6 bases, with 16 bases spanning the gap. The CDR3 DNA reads TGCGCCAGCAGCTTGCCCGACGGACCTGGGGCCGGGGAGCTGTTTTTT. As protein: CASSLPDGPGAGELFF.

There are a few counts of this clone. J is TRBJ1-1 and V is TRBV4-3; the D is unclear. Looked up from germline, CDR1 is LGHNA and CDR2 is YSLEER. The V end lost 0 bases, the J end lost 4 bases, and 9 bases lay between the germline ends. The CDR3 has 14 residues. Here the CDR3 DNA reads TGCGCCAGCAGCCAAGAAGGTAGGTTCACTGAAGCTTTCTTT. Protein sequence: CASSQEGRFTEAFF.

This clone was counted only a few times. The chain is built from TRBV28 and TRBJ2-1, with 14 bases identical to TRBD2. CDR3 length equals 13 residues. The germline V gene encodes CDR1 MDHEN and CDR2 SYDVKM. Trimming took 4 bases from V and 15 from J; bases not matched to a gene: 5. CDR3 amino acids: CASSSGLAGGPFF. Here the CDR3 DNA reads TGTGCCAGCAGTTCAGGACTAGCGGGGGGCCCGTTCTTC.

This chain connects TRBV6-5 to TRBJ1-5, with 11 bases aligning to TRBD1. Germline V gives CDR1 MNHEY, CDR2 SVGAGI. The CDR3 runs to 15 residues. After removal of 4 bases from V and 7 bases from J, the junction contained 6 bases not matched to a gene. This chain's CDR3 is CASSSGQGAGQPQHF. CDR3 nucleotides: TGTGCCAGCAGTTCCGGACAGGGGGCGGGACAGCCCCAGCATTTT.

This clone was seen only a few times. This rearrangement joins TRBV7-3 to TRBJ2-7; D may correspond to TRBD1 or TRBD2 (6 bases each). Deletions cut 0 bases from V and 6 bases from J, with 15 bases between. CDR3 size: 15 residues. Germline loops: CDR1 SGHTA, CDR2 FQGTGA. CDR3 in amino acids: CASSLTPTGAGEQYF. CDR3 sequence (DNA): TGTGCCAGCAGCTTAACCCCCACGGGGGCGGGCGAGCAGTACTTC.

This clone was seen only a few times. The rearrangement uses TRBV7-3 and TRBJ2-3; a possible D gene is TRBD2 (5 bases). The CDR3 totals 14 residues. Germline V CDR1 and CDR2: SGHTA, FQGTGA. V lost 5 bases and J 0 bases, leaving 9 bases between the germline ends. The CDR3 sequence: CASSQTGSTDTQYF. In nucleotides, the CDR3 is TGTGCCAGCAGCCAGACGGGGAGCACAGATACGCAGTATTTT.

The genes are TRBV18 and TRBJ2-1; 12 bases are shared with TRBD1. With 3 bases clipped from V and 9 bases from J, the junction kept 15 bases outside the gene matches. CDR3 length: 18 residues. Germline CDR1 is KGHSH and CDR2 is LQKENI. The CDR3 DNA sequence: TGTGCCAGCTCACCTACTATTTCCGGGACAGGGGGCTCCGGTGAGCAGTTCTTC. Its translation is CASSPTISGTGGSGEQFF. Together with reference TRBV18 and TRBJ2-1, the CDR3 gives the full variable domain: NAGVMQNPRHLVRRRGQEARLRCSPMKGHSHVYWYRQLPEEGLKFMVYLQKENIIDESGMPKERFSAEFPKEGPSILRIQQVVRGDSAAYFCASSPTISGTGGSGEQFFGPGTRLTVL.

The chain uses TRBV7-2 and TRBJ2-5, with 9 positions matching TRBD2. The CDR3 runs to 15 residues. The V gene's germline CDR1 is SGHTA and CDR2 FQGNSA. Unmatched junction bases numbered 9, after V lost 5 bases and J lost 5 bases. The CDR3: CASSPWGRGGETQYF. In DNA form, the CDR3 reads TGTGCCAGCAGCCCTTGGGGGCGGGGGGGCGAGACCCAGTACTTC.

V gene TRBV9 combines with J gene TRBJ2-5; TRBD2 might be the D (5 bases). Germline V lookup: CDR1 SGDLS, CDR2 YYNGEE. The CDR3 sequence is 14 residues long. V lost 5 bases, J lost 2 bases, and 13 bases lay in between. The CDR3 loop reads CASSPTTAQETQYF. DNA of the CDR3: TGTGCCAGCAGTCCGACTACGGCGCAAGAGACCCAGTACTTC.

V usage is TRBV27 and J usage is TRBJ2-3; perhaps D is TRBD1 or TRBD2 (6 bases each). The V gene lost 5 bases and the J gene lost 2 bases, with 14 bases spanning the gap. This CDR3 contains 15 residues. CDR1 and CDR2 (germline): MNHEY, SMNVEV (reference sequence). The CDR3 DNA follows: TGTGCCAGCAGTCCCCTCGGGGGCACCACAGATACGCAGTATTTT. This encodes CASSPLGGTTDTQYF.

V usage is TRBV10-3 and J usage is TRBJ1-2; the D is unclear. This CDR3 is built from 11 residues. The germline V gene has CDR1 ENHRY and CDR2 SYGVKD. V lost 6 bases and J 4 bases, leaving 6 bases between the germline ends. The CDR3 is CAIREVYGYTF. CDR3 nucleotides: TGTGCCATCAGGGAGGTCTATGGCTACACCTTC.

CDR3 nucleotides: TGTGCCAGCAGCTTGGCTACGTCCAATCAGCCCCAGCATTTT. Translating it yields CASSLATSNQPQHF. The chain carries TRBV5-5 and TRBJ1-5; no definite D call. V was cut by 0 bases and J by 3 bases, with 7 bases left in between. Germline V lookup: CDR1 SGHKS, CDR2 YYEKEE (reference sequence). The CDR3 loop spans 14 amino acids. Filled out from reference TRBV5-5 and TRBJ1-5, the complete variable domain reads DAGVTQSPTHLIKTRGQQVTLRCSPISGHKSVSWYQQVLGQGPQFIFQYYEKEERGRGNFPDRFSARQFPNYSSELNVNALLLGDSALYLCASSLATSNQPQHFGDGTRLSIL.

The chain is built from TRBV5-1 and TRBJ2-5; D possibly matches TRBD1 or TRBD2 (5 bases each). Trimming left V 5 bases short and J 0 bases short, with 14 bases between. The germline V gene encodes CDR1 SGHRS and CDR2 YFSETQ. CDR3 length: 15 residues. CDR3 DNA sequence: TGCGCCAGCAGTATGACCGGGGCCTACCAAGAGACCCAGTACTTC. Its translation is CASSMTGAYQETQYF.

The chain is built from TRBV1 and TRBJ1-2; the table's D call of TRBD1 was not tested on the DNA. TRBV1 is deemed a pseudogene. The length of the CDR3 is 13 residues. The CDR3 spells CTSSQDGRYGYTF. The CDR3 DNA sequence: TGCACCAGCAGCCAAGATGGGCGCTATGGCTACACCTTC.

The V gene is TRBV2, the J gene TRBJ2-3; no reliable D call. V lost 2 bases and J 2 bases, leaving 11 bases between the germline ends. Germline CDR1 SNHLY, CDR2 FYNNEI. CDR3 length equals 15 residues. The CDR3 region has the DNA TGTGCCAGCAGTGAAAGCGATCCGCCCACAGATACGCAGTATTTT. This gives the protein CASSESDPPTDTQYF.

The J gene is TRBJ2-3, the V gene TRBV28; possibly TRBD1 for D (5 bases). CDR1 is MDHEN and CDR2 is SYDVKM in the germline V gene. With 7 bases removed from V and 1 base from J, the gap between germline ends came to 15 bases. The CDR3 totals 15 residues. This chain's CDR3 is CASTDGAYRTDTQYF. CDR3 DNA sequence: TGTGCCAGCACCGATGGGGCATATCGCACAGATACGCAGTATTTT.